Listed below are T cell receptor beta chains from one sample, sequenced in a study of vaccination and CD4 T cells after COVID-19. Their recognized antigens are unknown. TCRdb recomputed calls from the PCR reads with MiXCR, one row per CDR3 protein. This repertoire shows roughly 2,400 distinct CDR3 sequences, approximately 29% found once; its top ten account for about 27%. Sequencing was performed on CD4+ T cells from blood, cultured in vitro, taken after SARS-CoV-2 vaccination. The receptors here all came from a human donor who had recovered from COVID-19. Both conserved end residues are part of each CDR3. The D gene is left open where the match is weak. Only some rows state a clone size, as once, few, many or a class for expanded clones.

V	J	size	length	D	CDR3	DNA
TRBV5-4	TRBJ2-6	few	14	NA	CASSFASGANVLTF	TGTGCCAGCAGCTTTGCTTCTGGGGCCAACGTCCTGACTTTC
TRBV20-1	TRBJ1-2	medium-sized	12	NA	CSASETDYGYTF	TGCAGTGCTAGTGAGACCGACTATGGCTACACCTTC
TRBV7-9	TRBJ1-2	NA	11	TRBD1	CASSSTGVYTF	TGTGCCAGCAGCTCGACAGGGGTTTACACCTTC
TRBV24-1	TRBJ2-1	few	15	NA	CATSDPQQTHNEQFF	TGTGCCACCAGTGATCCCCAGCAGACGCACAATGAGCAGTTCTTC
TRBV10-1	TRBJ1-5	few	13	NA	CASSESWDQPQHF	TGCGCCAGCAGTGAGAGCTGGGATCAGCCCCAGCATTTT
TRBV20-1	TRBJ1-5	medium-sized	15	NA	CSAYGGGWGGQPQHF	TGCAGTGCTTACGGGGGGGGATGGGGTGGTCAGCCCCAGCATTTT
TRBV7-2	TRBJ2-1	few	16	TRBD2	CASSPSGTSGYNEQFF	TGTGCCAGCAGCCCGTCCGGGACTAGCGGTTACAATGAGCAGTTCTTC
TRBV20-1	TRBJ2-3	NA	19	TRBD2	CSARDQHGGGRDYTDTQYF	TGCAGTGCTAGAGATCAACATGGCGGGGGGCGGGACTACACAGATACGCAGTATTTT
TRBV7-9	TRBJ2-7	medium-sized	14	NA	CASSLGHSSYEQYF	TGTGCCAGCAGCTTAGGACACAGCTCCTACGAGCAGTACTTC
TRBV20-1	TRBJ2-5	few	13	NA	CSARGRGGVTQYF	TGCAGTGCTAGAGGAAGGGGCGGGGTGACCCAGTACTTC
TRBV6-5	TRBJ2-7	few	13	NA	CASSYRGGHEQYF	TGTGCCAGCAGTTACCGGGGAGGCCACGAGCAGTACTTC
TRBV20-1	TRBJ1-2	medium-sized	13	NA	CSARDPGHGGYTF	TGCAGTGCTAGAGATCCGGGACATGGTGGCTACACCTTC
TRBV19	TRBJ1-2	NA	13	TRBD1	CASGAELRTGHTF	TGTGCCAGTGGTGCTGAACTCAGGACAGGGCACACCTTC
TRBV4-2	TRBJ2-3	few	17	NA	CASSQDGGGGGRDTQYF	TGTGCCAGCAGCCAAGATGGGGGCGGCGGGGGCAGAGATACGCAGTATTTT
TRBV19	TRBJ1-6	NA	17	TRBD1	CASSPSRAGGMNSPLHF	TGTGCCAGTAGTCCCTCGAGGGCAGGGGGCATGAATTCACCCCTCCACTTT
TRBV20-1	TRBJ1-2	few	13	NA	CSARVTVNYGYTF	TGCAGTGCTAGAGTAACCGTTAACTATGGCTACACCTTC
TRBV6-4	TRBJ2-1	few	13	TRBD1	CASSVTGENEQFF	TGTGCCAGCAGTGTGACAGGGGAGAATGAGCAGTTCTTC
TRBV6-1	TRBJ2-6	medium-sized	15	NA	CASRGGSSGANVLTF	TGTGCCAGCAGGGGGGGTTCCTCTGGGGCCAACGTCCTGACTTTC
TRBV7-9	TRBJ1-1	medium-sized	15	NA	CASSTEGGENTEAFF	TGTGCCAGCAGCACCGAGGGAGGAGAGAACACTGAAGCTTTCTTT
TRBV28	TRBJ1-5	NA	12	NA	CASGRGNQPQHF	TGTGCTTCCGGACGAGGGAATCAGCCCCAGCATTTT
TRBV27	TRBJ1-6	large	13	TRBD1	CASTRGGNSPLHF	TGTGCCAGCACCCGAGGGGGCAATTCACCCCTCCACTTT
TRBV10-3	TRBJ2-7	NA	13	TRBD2	CAIHSGGRYEQYF	TGTGCCATCCATAGCGGGGGACGCTACGAGCAGTACTTC
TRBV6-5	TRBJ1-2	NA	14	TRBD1	CASSYIQGGYGYTF	TGTGCCAGCAGTTACATACAGGGGGGATATGGCTACACCTTC
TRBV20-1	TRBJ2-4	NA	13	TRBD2	CSARTLGGVRQYF	TGCAGTGCTAGAACCCTCGGGGGGGTCCGACAGTACTTC
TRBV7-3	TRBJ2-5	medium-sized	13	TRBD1	CASSLTGEETQYF	TGTGCCAGCAGCCTGACAGGGGAAGAGACCCAGTACTTC
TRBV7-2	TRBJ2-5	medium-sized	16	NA	CASSLGPQAGKETQYF	TGTGCCAGCAGCTTAGGCCCCCAGGCGGGGAAAGAGACCCAGTACTTC
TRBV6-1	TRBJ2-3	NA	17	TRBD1	CASTGTGGLISTDTQYF	TGTGCCAGCACAGGGACAGGGGGCTTGATTAGCACAGATACGCAGTATTTT
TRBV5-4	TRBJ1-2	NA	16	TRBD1	CASSLVGQGTNYGYTF	TGTGCCAGCAGCTTAGTGGGACAGGGAACGAACTATGGCTACACCTTC
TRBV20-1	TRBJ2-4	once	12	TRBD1	CSARGQENIQYF	TGCAGTGCTAGGGGACAGGAGAACATTCAGTACTTC
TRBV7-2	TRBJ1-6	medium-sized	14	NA	CASSRRRGGSPLHF	TGTGCCAGCAGCCGAAGAAGGGGTGGCTCACCCCTCCACTTT
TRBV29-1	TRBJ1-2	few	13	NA	CSVVAGAGTDGTF	TGCAGCGTTGTCGCCGGGGCCGGTACGGATGGCACCTTC
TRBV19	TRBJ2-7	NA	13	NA	CASSSTGAYEQYF	TGTGCCAGTAGTTCCACCGGGGCCTACGAGCAGTACTTC
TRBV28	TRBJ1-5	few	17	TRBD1	CASSHNWWQGAGQPQHF	TGTGCCAGCAGTCATAATTGGTGGCAGGGGGCCGGGCAGCCCCAGCATTTT
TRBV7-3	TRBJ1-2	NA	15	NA	CASSLTTGGSHGYTF	TGTGCCAGCAGCTTAACGACGGGCGGCTCCCATGGCTACACCTTC
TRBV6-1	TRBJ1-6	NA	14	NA	CASSSGPYNSPLHF	TGTGCCAGCTCATCGGGACCCTATAATTCACCCCTCCACTTT
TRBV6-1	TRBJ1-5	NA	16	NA	CASKWGLPSGNQPQHF	TGTGCCAGCAAATGGGGGTTGCCGTCGGGCAATCAGCCCCAGCATTTT
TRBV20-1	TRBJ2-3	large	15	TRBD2	CSSVPLAGGTDTQYF	TGCAGTTCTGTTCCCTTAGCGGGGGGGACAGATACGCAGTATTTT
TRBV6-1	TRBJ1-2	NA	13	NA	CASRLEGLGGYTF	TGTGCCAGCAGGTTGGAGGGATTAGGTGGCTACACCTTC
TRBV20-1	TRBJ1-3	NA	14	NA	CSARDPHSGNTIYF	TGCAGTGCTAGAGACCCTCACTCTGGAAACACCATATATTTT
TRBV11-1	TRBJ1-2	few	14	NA	CASSPGWGVGGYTF	TGTGCCAGCAGCCCGGGGTGGGGCGTAGGTGGCTACACCTTC
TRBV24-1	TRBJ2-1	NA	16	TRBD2	CATSDDTSGGAYEQFF	TGTGCCACCAGTGACGATACTAGCGGGGGGGCCTATGAGCAGTTCTTC
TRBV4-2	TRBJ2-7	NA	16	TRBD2	CASSQELRGGRYEQYF	TGTGCCAGCAGCCAAGAGTTACGCGGGGGGCGCTACGAGCAGTACTTC
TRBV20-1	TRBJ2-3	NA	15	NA	CSAIARDKSADTQYF	TGCAGTGCTATAGCCCGGGACAAAAGTGCAGATACGCAGTATTTT
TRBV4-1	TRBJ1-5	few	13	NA	CASSHPARRPQHF	TGCGCCAGCAGCCATCCAGCCCGGCGGCCCCAGCATTTT
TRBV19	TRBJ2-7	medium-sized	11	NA	CASGSSYEQYF	TGTGCCAGTGGGAGCTCCTACGAGCAGTACTTC
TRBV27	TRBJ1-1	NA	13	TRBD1	CASRGTANTEAFF	TGTGCCAGCAGGGGGACAGCGAACACTGAAGCTTTCTTT
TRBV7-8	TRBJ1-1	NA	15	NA	CASSSSGGTNTEAFF	TGTGCCAGCAGCTCATCCGGGGGGACGAACACTGAAGCTTTCTTT
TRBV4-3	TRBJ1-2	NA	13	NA	CASSPQGNYGYTF	TGCGCCAGCAGCCCCCAGGGGAACTATGGCTACACCTTC
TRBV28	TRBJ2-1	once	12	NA	CASSLRVDEQFF	TGTGCCAGCAGCCTACGGGTGGATGAGCAGTTCTTC
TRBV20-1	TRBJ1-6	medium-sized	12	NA	CSARRALSPLHF	TGCAGTGCCCGCAGGGCTTTGTCACCCCTCCACTTT